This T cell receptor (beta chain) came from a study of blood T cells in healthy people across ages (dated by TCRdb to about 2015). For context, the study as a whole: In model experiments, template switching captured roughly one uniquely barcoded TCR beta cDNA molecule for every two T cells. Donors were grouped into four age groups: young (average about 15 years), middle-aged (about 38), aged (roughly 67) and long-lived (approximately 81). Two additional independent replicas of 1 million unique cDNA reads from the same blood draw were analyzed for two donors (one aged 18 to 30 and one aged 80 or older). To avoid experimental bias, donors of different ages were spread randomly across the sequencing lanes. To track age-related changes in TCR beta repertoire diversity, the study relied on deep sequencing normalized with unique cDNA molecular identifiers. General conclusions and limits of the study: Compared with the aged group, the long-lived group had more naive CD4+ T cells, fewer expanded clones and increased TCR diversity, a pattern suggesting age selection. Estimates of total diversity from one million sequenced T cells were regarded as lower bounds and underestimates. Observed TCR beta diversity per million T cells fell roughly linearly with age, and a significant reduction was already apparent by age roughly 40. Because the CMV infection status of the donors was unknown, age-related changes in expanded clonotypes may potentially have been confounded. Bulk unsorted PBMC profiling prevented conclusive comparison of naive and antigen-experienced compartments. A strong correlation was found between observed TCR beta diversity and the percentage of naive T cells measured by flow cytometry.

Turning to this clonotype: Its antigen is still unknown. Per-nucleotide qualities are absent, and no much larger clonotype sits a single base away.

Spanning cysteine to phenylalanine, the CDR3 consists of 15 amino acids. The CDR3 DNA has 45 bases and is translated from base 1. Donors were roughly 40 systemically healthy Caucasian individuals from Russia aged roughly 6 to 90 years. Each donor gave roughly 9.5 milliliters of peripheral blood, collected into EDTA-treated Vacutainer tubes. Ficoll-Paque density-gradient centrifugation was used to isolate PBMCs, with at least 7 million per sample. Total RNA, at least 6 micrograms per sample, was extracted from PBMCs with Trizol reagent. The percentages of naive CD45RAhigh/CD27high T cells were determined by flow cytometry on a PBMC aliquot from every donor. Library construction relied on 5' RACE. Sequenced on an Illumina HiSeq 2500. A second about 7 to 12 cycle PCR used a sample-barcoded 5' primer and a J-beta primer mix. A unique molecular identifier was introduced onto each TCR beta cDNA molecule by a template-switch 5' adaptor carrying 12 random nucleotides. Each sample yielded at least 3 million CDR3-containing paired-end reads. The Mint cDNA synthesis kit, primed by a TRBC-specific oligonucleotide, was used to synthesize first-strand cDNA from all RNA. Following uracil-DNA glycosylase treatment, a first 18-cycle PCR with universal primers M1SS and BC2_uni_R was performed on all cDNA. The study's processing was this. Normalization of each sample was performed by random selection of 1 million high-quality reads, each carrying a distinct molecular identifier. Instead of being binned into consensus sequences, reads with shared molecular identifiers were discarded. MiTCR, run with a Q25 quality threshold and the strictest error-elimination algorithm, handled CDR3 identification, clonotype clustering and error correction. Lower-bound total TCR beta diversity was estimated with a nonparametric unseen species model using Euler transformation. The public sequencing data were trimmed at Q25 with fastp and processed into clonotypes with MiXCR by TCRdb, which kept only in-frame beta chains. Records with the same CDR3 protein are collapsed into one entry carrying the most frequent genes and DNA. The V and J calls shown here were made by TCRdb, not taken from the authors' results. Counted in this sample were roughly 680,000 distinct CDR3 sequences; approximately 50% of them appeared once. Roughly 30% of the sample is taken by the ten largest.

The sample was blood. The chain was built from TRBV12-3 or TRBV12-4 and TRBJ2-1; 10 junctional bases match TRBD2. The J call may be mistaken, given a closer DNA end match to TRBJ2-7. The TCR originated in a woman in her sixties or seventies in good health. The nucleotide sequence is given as TGTGCCAGCAGTTCGACTAGCGGGTTCTACAATGAGCAGTACTTC. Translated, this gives CASSSTSGFYNEQYF.